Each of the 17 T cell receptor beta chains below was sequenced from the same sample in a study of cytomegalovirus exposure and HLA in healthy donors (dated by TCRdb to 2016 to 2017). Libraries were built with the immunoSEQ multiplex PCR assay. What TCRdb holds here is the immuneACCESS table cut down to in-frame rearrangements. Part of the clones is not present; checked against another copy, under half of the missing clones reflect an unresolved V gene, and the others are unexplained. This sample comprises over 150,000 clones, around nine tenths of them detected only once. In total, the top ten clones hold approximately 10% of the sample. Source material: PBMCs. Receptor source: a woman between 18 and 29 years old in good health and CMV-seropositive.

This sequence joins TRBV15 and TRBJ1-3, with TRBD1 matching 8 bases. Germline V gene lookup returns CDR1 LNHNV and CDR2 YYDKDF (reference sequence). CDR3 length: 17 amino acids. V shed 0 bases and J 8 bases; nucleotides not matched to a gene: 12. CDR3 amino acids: CATSRDPTRTGTDTIYF. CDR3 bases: TGTGCCACCAGCAGAGATCCCACCCGGACAGGGACGGACACCATATATTTT.

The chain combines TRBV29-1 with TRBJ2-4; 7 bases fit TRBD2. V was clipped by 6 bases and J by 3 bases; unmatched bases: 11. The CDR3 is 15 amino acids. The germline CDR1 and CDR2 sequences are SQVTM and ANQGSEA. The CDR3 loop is CSVWMAREHKNIQYF. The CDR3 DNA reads TGCAGCGTGTGGATGGCGCGGGAGCACAAAAACATTCAGTACTTC. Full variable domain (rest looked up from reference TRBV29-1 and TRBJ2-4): SAVISQKPSRDICQRGTSLTIQCQVDSQVTMMFWYRQQPGQSLTLIATANQGSEATYESGFVIDKFPISRPNLTFSTLTVSNMSPEDSSIYLCSVWMAREHKNIQYFGAGTRLSVL.

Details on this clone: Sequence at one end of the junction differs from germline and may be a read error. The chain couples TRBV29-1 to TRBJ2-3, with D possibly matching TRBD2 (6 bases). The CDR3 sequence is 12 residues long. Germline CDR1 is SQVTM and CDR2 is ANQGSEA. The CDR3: CSFEGLSDTQYF. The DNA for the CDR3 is TGCAGCTTTGAGGGACTCTCAGATACGCAGTATTTT.

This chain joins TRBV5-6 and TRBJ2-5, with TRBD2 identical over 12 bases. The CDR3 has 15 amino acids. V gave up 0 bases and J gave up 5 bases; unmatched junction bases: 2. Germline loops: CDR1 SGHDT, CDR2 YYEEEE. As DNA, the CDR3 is TGTGCCAGCAGCTTGGGACTAGCGGGAGTGGAGACCCAGTACTTC. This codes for CASSLGLAGVETQYF. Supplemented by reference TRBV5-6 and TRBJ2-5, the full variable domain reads DAGVTQSPTHLIKTRGQQVTLRCSPKSGHDTVSWYQQALGQGPQFIFQYYEEEERQRGNFPDRFSGHQFPNYSSELNVNALLLGDSALYLCASSLGLAGVETQYFGPGTRLLVL.

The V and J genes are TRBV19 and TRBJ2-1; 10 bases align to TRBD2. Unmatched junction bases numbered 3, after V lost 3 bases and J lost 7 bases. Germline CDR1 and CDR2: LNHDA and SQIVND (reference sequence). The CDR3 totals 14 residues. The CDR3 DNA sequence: TGTGCCAGTAGTATGGCTAGCGGGAGAAATGAGCAGTTCTTC. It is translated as CASSMASGRNEQFF.

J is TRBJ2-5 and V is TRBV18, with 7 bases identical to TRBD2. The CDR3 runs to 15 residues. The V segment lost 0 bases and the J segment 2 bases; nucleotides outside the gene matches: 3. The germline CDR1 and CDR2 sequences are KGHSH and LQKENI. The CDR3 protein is CASSPPASGQETQYF. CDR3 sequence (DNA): TGTGCCAGCTCACCACCGGCTAGCGGACAAGAGACCCAGTACTTC.

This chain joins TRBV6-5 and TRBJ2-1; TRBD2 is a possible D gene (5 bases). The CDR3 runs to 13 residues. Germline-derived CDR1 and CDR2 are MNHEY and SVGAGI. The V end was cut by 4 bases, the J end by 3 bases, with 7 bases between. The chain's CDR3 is CASSSRDYNEQFF. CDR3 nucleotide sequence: TGTGCCAGCAGTTCCCGGGACTACAATGAGCAGTTCTTC.

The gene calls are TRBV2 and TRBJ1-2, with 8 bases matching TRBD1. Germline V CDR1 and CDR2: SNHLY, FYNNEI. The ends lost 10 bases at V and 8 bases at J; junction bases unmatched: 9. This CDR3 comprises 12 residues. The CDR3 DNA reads TGTGCCAAAAAGCAGGGGGCAGAAGGCTACACCTTC. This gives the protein CAKKQGAEGYTF.

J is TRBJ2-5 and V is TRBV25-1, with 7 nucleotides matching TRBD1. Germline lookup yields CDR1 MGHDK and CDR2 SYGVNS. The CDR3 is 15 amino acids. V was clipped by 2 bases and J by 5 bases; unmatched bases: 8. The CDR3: CASSEQTGRWETQYF. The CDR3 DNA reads TGTGCCAGCAGTGAACAGACAGGGCGATGGGAGACCCAGTACTTC.

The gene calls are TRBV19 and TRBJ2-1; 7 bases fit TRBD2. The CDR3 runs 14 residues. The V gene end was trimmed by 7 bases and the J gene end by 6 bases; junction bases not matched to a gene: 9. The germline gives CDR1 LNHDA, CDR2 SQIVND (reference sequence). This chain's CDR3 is CASTPLAGFNEQFF. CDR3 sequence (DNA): TGTGCCAGTACCCCTTTAGCGGGTTTCAATGAGCAGTTCTTC.

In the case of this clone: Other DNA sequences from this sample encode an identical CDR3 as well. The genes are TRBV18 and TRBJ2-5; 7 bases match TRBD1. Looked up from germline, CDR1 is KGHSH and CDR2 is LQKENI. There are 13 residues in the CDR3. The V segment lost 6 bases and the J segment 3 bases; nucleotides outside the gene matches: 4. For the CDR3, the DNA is TGTGCCAGCTCCCCGGGGACAGAAGAGACCCAGTACTTC. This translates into CASSPGTEETQYF.

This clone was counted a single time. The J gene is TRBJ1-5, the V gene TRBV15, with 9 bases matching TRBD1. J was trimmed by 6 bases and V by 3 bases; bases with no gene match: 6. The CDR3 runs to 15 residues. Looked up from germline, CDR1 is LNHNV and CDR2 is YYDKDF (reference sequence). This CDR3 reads CATSRGQGVSQPQHF. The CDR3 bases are TGTGCCACCAGCAGGGGACAGGGTGTTTCTCAGCCCCAGCATTTT.

DNA of the CDR3: TGTGCCACCAGCAGGGACAGGGGTAATGAAAAACTGTTTTTT. As protein: CATSRDRGNEKLFF. The genes are TRBV15 and TRBJ1-4, with TRBD1 identical over 9 bases. Germline V gives CDR1 LNHNV, CDR2 YYDKDF (reference sequence). Trimming cost V 3 bases and J 4 bases; bases outside gene matches: 0. The CDR3 sequence is 14 residues long.

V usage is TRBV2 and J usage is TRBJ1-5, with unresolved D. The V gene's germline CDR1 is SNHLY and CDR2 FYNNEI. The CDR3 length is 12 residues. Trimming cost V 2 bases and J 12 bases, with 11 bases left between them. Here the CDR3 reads CASSEIRTFQHF. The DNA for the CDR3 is TGTGCCAGCAGTGAAATCAGGACTTTCCAGCATTTT.

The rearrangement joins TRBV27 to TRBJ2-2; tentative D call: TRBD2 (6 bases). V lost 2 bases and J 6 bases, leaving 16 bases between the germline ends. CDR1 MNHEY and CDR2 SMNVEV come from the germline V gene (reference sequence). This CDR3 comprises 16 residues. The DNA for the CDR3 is TGTGCCAGCAGTTTAGGAGGAGGGTTTGGGTCCGGGGAGCTGTTTTTT. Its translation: CASSLGGGFGSGELFF.

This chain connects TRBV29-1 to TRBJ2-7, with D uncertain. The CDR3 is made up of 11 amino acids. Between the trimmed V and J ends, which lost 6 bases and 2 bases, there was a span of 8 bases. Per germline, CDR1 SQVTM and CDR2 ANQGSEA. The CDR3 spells CSVLETYEQYF. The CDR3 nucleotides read TGCAGCGTCCTTGAGACCTACGAGCAGTACTTC.

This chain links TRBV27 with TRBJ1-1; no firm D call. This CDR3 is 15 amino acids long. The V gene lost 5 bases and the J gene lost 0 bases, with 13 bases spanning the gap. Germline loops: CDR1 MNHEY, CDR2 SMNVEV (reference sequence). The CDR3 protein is CASSPLEQLNTEAFF. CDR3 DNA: TGTGCCAGCAGTCCCCTGGAACAGTTGAACACTGAAGCTTTCTTT.